Below, 21 T cell receptor beta chains from the same sample are listed, as sequenced in a study of T cells in Graves' hyperthyroidism and ophthalmopathy. The CDR3 regions of TCR beta were amplified from RNA transcripts. A set of HTBI primers served as the primers for a first-round RT-PCR of the TCR CDR3. TCRdb independently ran MiXCR on the multiplex PCR reads; one entry per CDR3 protein. The sample has roughly 290,000 distinct CDR3 sequences, 12% to 15% seen once. Sequenced material: blood. Receptors were obtained from a woman aged 40-49 years with Graves' hyperthyroidism.

This clonotype was detected ten times or more. This chain joins TRBV9 and TRBJ2-2, with 11 bases lining up with TRBD2. V was clipped by 3 bases and J by 1 base; unmatched bases: 2. CDR1 and CDR2 (germline): SGDLS, YYNGEE. CDR3 length: 16 amino acids. CDR3 residues: CASSAGTSGNTGELFF. The CDR3 DNA reads TGTGCCAGCAGCGCCGGGACTAGCGGGAACACCGGGGAGCTGTTTTTT.

This clonotype was detected ten times or more. V gene TRBV27 combines with J gene TRBJ2-7; TRBD2 matches at 8 bases. Germline lookup yields CDR1 MNHEY and CDR2 SMNVEV (reference sequence). J gave up 5 bases and V 8 bases, and 11 bases lay outside the gene matches. CDR3 length: 14 amino acids. CDR3: CASRRGALIHEQYF. The CDR3 nucleotides are TGTGCCAGCCGGCGGGGGGCCTTAATCCACGAGCAGTACTTC.

A remark on this clonotype: Since a much larger clone is just one base distant, this may be a read error. The chain recombines TRBV24-1 with TRBJ2-1, with TRBD2 matching over 7 bases. The J call is in doubt because the DNA end fits TRBJ2-7 better. This CDR3 comprises 16 residues. CDR1 KGHDR and CDR2 SFDVKD come from the germline V gene. CDR3 loop: CATSGTRGKGYNEQYF. In nucleotides, the CDR3 is TGTGCCACCAGTGGGACTAGAGGAAAAGGATACAATGAGCAGTACTTC.

This clonotype was observed many times. V usage is TRBV12-3 or TRBV12-4 and J usage is TRBJ1-2; tentatively, D is TRBD1 (6 bases). Trimming cost V 5 bases and J 5 bases, with 18 bases left between them. The CDR3 runs to 15 residues. The CDR3 DNA follows: TGTGCCAGCAGTCTCCATACAGGGACGCGTTATGGCTACACCTTC. Protein: CASSLHTGTRYGYTF.

Notes on this clonotype: With a much larger clone just one base away, this may be a read error. The J gene is TRBJ2-5, the V gene TRBV7-2; the D gene is possibly TRBD2 (5 bases). V shed 5 bases and J shed 5 bases, with 15 bases lying between them. The CDR3 runs to 14 residues. Germline CDR1 is SGHTA and CDR2 is FQGNSA. In DNA form, the CDR3 reads TGTGCCAGCAGCAGTACACGCGGGTGGGAGACCCAGTACTTC. It is translated as CASSSTRGWETQYF.

This clonotype was recorded many times. The chain uses TRBV7-9 and TRBJ1-5; no definite D call. Germline V CDR1 and CDR2: SEHNR, FQNEAQ (reference sequence). The CDR3 sequence is 14 residues long. V was shortened by 5 bases and J by 0 bases, with 8 bases between the two germline ends. In DNA form, the CDR3 reads TGTGCCAGCAGCCCCAGTTATAGCAATCAGCCCCAGCATTTT. This translates into CASSPSYSNQPQHF.

Details on this clonotype: A much larger clone lies a single base off, so this may be a read error. The chain employs TRBV6-1 and TRBJ1-5; 7 nucleotides line up with TRBD1. This CDR3 has 19 amino acids. Germline V gene data show CDR1 as MNHNS and CDR2 as SASEGT. This CDR3 reads CASSEANSLGQLSNQPQRF. CDR3 nucleotide sequence: TGTGCCAGCAGTGAAGCTAACTCTCTGGGACAGCTTAGCAATCAGCCCCAGCGTTTT.

This clonotype was found once. The chain recombines TRBV2 with TRBJ2-5, with 7 bases fitting TRBD1. The CDR3 has 13 amino acids. J was trimmed by 2 bases and V by 8 bases; bases with no gene match: 5. CDR1 is SNHLY and CDR2 is FYNNEI in the germline V gene. This chain's CDR3 is CASCRTGQETQYF. The DNA of the CDR3 is TGTGCCAGCTGTAGGACAGGACAAGAGACCCAGTACTTC.

This clonotype occurred many times. This CDR3 reads CASSQQQGSGEQFF. The CDR3 DNA reads TGTGCCAGCAGCCAACAACAAGGGTCGGGTGAGCAGTTCTTC. The chain is built from TRBV3-1 and TRBJ2-1; the D is unclear. The CDR3 runs to 14 residues. Germline CDR1 LGHDT, CDR2 YNNKEL (reference sequence). Between the trimmed V and J ends, which lost 2 bases and 9 bases, there was a span of 14 bases.

The chain links TRBV28 to TRBJ2-6; D unresolved. V was trimmed by 7 bases and J by 3 bases, leaving 4 bases between them. This CDR3 contains 12 residues. Germline lookup yields CDR1 MDHEN and CDR2 SYDVKM. CDR3: CASNVGANVLTF. For the CDR3, the DNA is TGTGCCAGCAACGTTGGGGCCAACGTCCTGACTTTC.

This clonotype was observed many times. The chain carries TRBV6-1 and TRBJ2-3; D might be TRBD1 or TRBD2, each matching 5 bases. The CDR3 is made up of 15 amino acids. Germline V CDR1 and CDR2: MNHNS, SASEGT. Trimming shortened V by 6 bases and J by 2 bases, and 15 bases separated the two germline ends. This chain's CDR3 is CASSLRGRPTDTQYF. The CDR3 coding sequence is TGTGCCAGCAGCTTACGGGGCAGGCCCACAGATACGCAGTATTTT.

This clonotype was detected a few times. This chain joins TRBV2 and TRBJ1-6; 8 positions agree with TRBD1. The V gene's germline CDR1 is SNHLY and CDR2 FYNNEI. The CDR3 is 15 amino acids. V gave up 1 base and J gave up 7 bases; unmatched junction bases: 3. The CDR3 loop is CASSEVRQGNSPLHF. CDR3 nucleotide sequence: TGTGCCAGCAGTGAAGTGAGACAGGGGAATTCACCCCTCCACTTT.

This clonotype was counted ten times or more. This chain links TRBV6-1 with TRBJ2-1; D perhaps matches TRBD2 (6 bases). CDR1 MNHNS and CDR2 SASEGT come from the germline V gene. There are 16 residues in the CDR3. Between the trimmed V and J ends, which lost 4 bases and 2 bases, there was a span of 15 bases. CDR3 protein: CASSGSARGAYNEQFF. The CDR3 DNA reads as TGTGCCAGCAGTGGATCGGCGCGGGGCGCCTACAATGAGCAGTTCTTC.

The J gene is TRBJ2-4, the V gene TRBV6-2 or TRBV6-3; D not resolved. Between the trimmed V and J ends, which lost 7 bases and 0 bases, there was a span of 7 bases. Looked up from germline, CDR1 is MNHEY and CDR2 is SVGEGT. The CDR3 is 13 residues long. In nucleotides, the CDR3 is TGTGCCAGCAAGGATCTAGCCAAAAACATTCAGTACTTC. The encoded protein is CASKDLAKNIQYF.

V and J are TRBV19 and TRBJ1-5; the D gene is possibly TRBD1 (6 bases). The CDR3 contains 17 residues. Germline V CDR1 and CDR2: LNHDA, SQIVND (reference sequence). V lost 9 bases to trimming and J lost 3 bases, with 24 bases between them. The CDR3 protein is CASQGLGGGLLNQPQHF. The CDR3 region has the DNA TGTGCCAGCCAAGGGCTGGGGGGGGGCCTACTCAATCAGCCCCAGCATTTT.

This clonotype was found many times. V and J are TRBV20-1 and TRBJ1-2; D is possibly TRBD1 (5 bases). CDR3 length equals 15 residues. V was trimmed by 6 bases and J by 1 base, leaving 18 bases between them. Germline CDR1 DFQATT, CDR2 SNEGSKA (reference sequence). CDR3: CSAAIDSHINYGYTF. The DNA of the CDR3 is TGCAGTGCCGCCATAGACAGTCATATTAACTATGGCTACACCTTC.

This clonotype was recorded many times. The chain employs TRBV6-1 and TRBJ1-4; 8 bases are a match to TRBD1. Germline loops: CDR1 MNHNS, CDR2 SASEGT. After removal of 8 bases from V and 8 bases from J, the junction contained 10 bases not matched to a gene. The CDR3 runs to 14 residues. The CDR3 DNA follows: TGTGCCAGCGGCCAGACAGGGGCTCGGGAAAAACTGTTTTTT. This sequence encodes CASGQTGAREKLFF.

This clonotype was counted at least ten times. V is TRBV28 and J is TRBJ2-1, with D perhaps matching TRBD2 (5 bases). The CDR3 is made up of 15 amino acids. Germline V gives CDR1 MDHEN, CDR2 SYDVKM. Trimming took 6 bases from V and 6 from J, leaving 18 bases between them. The CDR3 sequence: CASSPGLAVPNEQFF. CDR3 coding DNA: TGTGCCAGCAGCCCCGGACTGGCGGTCCCCAATGAGCAGTTCTTC.

The V gene is TRBV20-1, the J gene TRBJ2-1; 7 bases match TRBD2. CDR3 size: 18 residues. CDR1 and CDR2 (germline): DFQATT, SNEGSKA (reference sequence). The V gene end was trimmed by 7 bases and the J gene end by 3 bases; junction bases not matched to a gene: 21. The CDR3 nucleotides read TGCAGTGTTGAGCGGGCAAGCGGGACCGCCAGGCACTACAATGAGCAGTTCTTC. Its translation is CSVERASGTARHYNEQFF.

This clonotype was recorded at least ten times. V is TRBV11-2 and J is TRBJ1-6; TRBD1 matches 7 bases. CDR3 length: 16 residues. V lost 3 bases, J lost 6 bases, and 8 bases stayed unmatched. Germline CDR1 SGHAT, CDR2 FQNNGV. The CDR3 sequence: CASSLTGKLTNSPLHF. The CDR3 DNA follows: TGTGCCAGCAGCTTGACAGGGAAGCTTACTAATTCACCCCTCCACTTT.

The chain combines TRBV25-1 with TRBJ2-4; 11 bases agree with TRBD2. The germline CDR1 and CDR2 sequences are MGHDK and SYGVNS. The trim removed 5 bases at V and 8 bases at J, leaving 2 bases unmatched. The CDR3 is 13 amino acids. The CDR3 bases are TGTGCCAGCAGTACACTAGCGGGGGACATTCAGTACTTC. It encodes CASSTLAGDIQYF.